This T cell receptor beta chain was profiled in a study of T-cell memory formation after mild COVID-19. A few counts support this clonotype. Its target is not known. After removal of 3 bases from V and 4 bases from J, the junction contained 1 base not matched to a gene. The CDR3 has 14 residues. CDR1 is SGHAT and CDR2 is FQNNGV in the germline V gene. Study outcomes and limitations: CD4+ contracting clones lay mainly in CM and EM, CD8+ ones in EMRA. Memory from before infection featured some responding clones, which suggests cross-reactive memory joined.

TCRdb passed the 5' RACE reads through MiXCR, listing each CDR3 protein once. The table lists about 180,000 distinct CDR3 sequences, about a fifth of them singletons. Sequences were obtained from PBMCs or a T cell subset sorted from them (not recorded which). This TCR derives from a man aged 18-30 years who had mild COVID-19 (a few samples of this study predate the infection). Cell type and time point are not known. The chain combines TRBV11-2 with TRBJ2-2, with 8 bases aligning to TRBD2. The CDR3 sequence: CASSFLAGTGELFF. The CDR3 DNA is TGTGCCAGCAGCTTTCTAGCGGGCACCGGGGAGCTGTTTTTT.